The subject of this entry is one TCR beta chain. This clone has only one observation. It lacks a known antigen. Per-base quality was not reported, and no clone a single base away is much larger than it. The sample comes from a study of cytomegalovirus exposure and HLA in healthy donors (dated 2017 in TCRdb). Broadly, across the study: An earlier analysis of some 600 of the donors reported 276 Gb of sequence data and 117 million unique TCR beta sequences obtained from about 179 million T cells. The number of typed donors differed by locus: about 620-640 for A, B, C, DRB1 and DQB1; 522 for DQA1; over 600 for DPA1; and some 430 for DPB1. In the later analysis, no new phenotypic data were used to find candidate immune exposures; instead, reliance was placed on TCR beta sequences and their occurrence across donors. Using immunosequencing, the study profiled T cell repertoires from about 610 subjects and related those repertoires to cytomegalovirus serostatus. In an earlier analysis of a few hundred of the donors, high-throughput TCR beta sequencing was used to judge whether each TCR beta V gene segment behaved as functional or pseudogenic. Along with the approximately 700-subject first cohort, a separate validation cohort of over a hundred different subjects was used. Genome-wide SNP genotypes for about three fifths of the roughly 700 donors were used in a later genetic analysis, which treated that subset as a discovery cohort. The study was designed to test whether signatures of past pathogen exposure could be identified by cataloging public T cell receptors. In a later analysis, previously published TCR beta repertoires from more than 500 donors were re-analyzed and high-resolution HLA genotyping was added so that TCR occurrence patterns could be studied. On average, roughly 250,000 unique TCR beta nucleotide sequences were sequenced per donor among 350 to 400 genotyped donors of the cohort, with 15% to 20% of those sequences being non-productive. An early release that covered 640 HLA-typed donors contained approximately 300 gigabases of sequencing data and tens of millions of unique TCR sequences. High-throughput TCR immunosequencing, statistical association of individual TCRs with disease status, and machine learning were combined to predict cytomegalovirus infection status. The genetic ancestry cluster associated with self-reported Caucasian donors included roughly 84% of the approximately 400 genotyped donors. Donor age, sex, ethnicity and CMV serostatus were compiled alongside the repertoire data. A few DR-DQ haplotypes were handled as single units for association and clustering because linkage in the cohort was strong. Both class I and class II loci were covered by HLA typing, at four-digit resolution. Every repertoire in the discovery cohort had been generated on one and the same sequencing platform. Overall results and qualifications from the work: In vitro tests confirmed that a few of the cytomegalovirus-associated TCR beta chains recognize cytomegalovirus antigens. Most TCR sequences were seen in very few donors, while some public TCRs were found in many individuals. Strong co-occurrence of HLA alleles, especially DR and DQ, made assigning TCR associations to individual alleles difficult. According to a later analysis, TCR association rates differed among HLA loci, with DRB1 alleles showing the most associated TCRs and HLA-C alleles showing the fewest. A further reported finding was that TCR beta sequences accurately predicted the HLA-A and HLA-B alleles for most subjects in the first cohort. Correlated functional status among segregating V segments might reflect linkage disequilibrium, but an unknown experimental factor could not be ruled out. The presence/absence analyses assumed that sequencing depth was roughly uniform across donors, and that assumption may not be true. Some IMGT-functional V segments, including TRBV6-2 and TRBV6-3, could not be distinguished by the 87-base-pair reads and were therefore excluded. The cohort was sequenced for TCR beta chains only, and without alpha or paired-chain data the features that could be detected were limited. The sequencing pipeline was judged likely to have produced a cluster of highly shared sequence variants as a technical artifact. According to a later analysis, most CMV-associated TCR beta chains appeared to be HLA-restricted, and the HLA associations seemed to be driven largely by CMV exposure. Because HLA typing was unavailable for some donors at each locus, only the typed subset was used in association tests. In an earlier analysis of some 550 of the donors, most TCR beta V segments were observed in productive rearrangements about 87% or about 30% of the time, broadly matching IMGT annotations. Immune exposure information for the cohort was limited to CMV serostatus. The authors suggested that the approach could potentially be extended to other disease states and immunological phenotypes. The earlier analysis of almost 600 of the donors excluded about 16 rarely observed V segments, including chromosome 9 orphons, because counts were too low. At a false discovery rate of 0.05, a later analysis linked around 17,000 TCR beta sequences to specific HLA alleles. A later analysis reported that several top co-occurrence clusters appeared linked to parvovirus B19, influenza, CMV and Epstein-Barr virus. The classifier was reported to diagnose cytomegalovirus status with high specificity and sensitivity in both the original and validation cohorts. A total of 150 to 200 TCR beta chains were listed by the study as associated with cytomegalovirus. A later genetic analysis associated a missense DCLRE1C variant with V-gene and J-gene trimming of TCR beta chains, and an independent cohort replicated the association. In a later genetic analysis, fewer N-insertions in productive TCRs were reported among donors in an Asian-associated ancestry cluster than the 666-donor mean. Compared with equally common non-associated chains, HLA-associated TCR beta chains in a later analysis were more clonally expanded and had lower generation probabilities.

In total, roughly 670 healthy bone marrow donors made up the cohort. At the time of sampling, all cohort members were nominally healthy, though unrecorded immune exposures were likely present. The donor was CMV seronegative and was included in the group of a few hundred seronegative cohort members. Every donor gave a peripheral blood sample, and the peripheral blood mononuclear cells from that sample were used for TCR beta sequencing. Genomic DNA was extracted from the blood cell samples with the Qiagen DNeasy Blood Extraction Kit. V and J lose 7 bases and 8 bases, and a span of 14 bases separates them. Looking up the germline V gene (reference sequence) yields CDR1 SEHNR and CDR2 FQNEAQ. The CDR3 sequence holds 12 residues, the cysteine and phenylalanine included. Of the read, only the CDR3 DNA is kept; its 36 bases are in frame from base 1. Libraries were built with the immunoSEQ multiplex PCR assay. For the multiplex PCR, a mixture combining 60 forward primers for TCR Vbeta segments and 13 reverse primers for TCR Jbeta segments was used. The CDR3 region of rearranged TCR beta genes was amplified from genomic DNA with a multiplex PCR assay. The amplified TCR beta libraries were sequenced on the Illumina HiSeq System as 87-base-pair reads. Per the source publication's procedure: A later analysis counted tens of millions of unique TCR beta chains across the 666 repertoires, and 10 million to 11 million of these chains were shared by at least two donors. To remove PCR and sequencing errors, raw reads were error-corrected and collapsed into unique sequences using a nearest-neighbor algorithm that merged closely related sequences. To assign V, D and J gene segments, CDR3 sequences were aligned to IMGT reference sequences. For a sequence to be retained, a match of at least six nucleotides to both a V gene segment and a J gene segment was required. A rearrangement counted as productive if the CDR3 had no stop codons and remained in frame with V and J, and every other rearrangement counted as non-productive. CDR3 was defined according to IMGT convention as the region running from the second conserved V-encoded cysteine to the conserved J-encoded phenylalanine. In an earlier analysis of around 600 of the donors, sequences lacking an unambiguous match to a single V gene segment were excluded. An earlier analysis of 500 to 600 of the donors classified V segments as functional when productive rearrangements were above 56.7% and as segregating when the standard deviation between donors was above 5%. A statistical classification framework was developed to diagnose cytomegalovirus status using the catalog of TCR beta chain sequences. In a later analysis, V and J genes were assigned by comparing TCR nucleotide sequences against IMGT/GENE-DB human TR gene sequences. Using the TCRdist pipeline, a later analysis assigned CDR3 sequences along with most-parsimonious VDJ recombination scenarios. In a later analysis, each TCR beta chain was defined by its CDR3 amino acid sequence together with its V-gene family, and reads lacking a unique V-gene family were excluded. A later analysis removed 500 to 650 highly shared, low-generation-probability nucleotide sequences to deal with suspected cross-contamination and a sequencing artifact. In a later analysis, a clonal expansion index for each public chain was calculated from normalized within-repertoire ranks of inferred template counts. Generation probabilities in a later analysis came from a VDJ recombination model fitted to out-of-frame rearrangements, and those results were checked against IGoR. Hypergeometric tests were used in a later analysis to score TCR-TCR, TCR-HLA and TCR-CMV co-occurrence, with a repertoire-size bias correction applied to the TCR pairs. False discovery rates were estimated in a later analysis by permuting HLA or CMV assignments 20 times. In a later analysis, co-occurring TCRs were grouped using DBSCAN, and TCRdist sequence similarity was added for clustering within HLA-allele-positive subsets. For co-occurrence clustering, repertoires with fewer than 30,000 or more than 120,000 public chains were excluded, along with 5 or 6 repertoires with anomalous nucleotide sharing. TCRdb mirrors the immuneACCESS table, restricted to in-frame sequences. Some clones are absent from its copies; in checked studies, under half trace to an unresolved V gene, and the reason for the others is unknown. V and J calls plus clone size are reproduced from that table; the DNA served to infer D and trimming. Within this sample are about 160,000 clones, with about 71% of them counted one time only. 2.8% of the sample goes to the ten largest clones.

The receptor's source is a woman aged 25 to 39 in good health and CMV-seronegative. The V gene is TRBV7-9 and the J gene is TRBJ1-1, and the D gene may be TRBD1, 5 bases matching. Sequencing input: PBMCs. The nucleotides read TGTGCCAGCACCGACCAAACAGGAGAAGCTTTCTTT. It specifies CASTDQTGEAFF.